Within the sample, the clone carrying this T cell receptor beta chain is large. V shed 4 bases and J 3 bases; nucleotides not matched to a gene: 3. CDR3 length equals 15 residues. CDR1 is MNHEY and CDR2 is SVGAGI in the germline V gene. This sample is part of a study of CD4 and CD8 cells across lung adenocarcinoma regions. One entry per CDR3 protein, called by TCRdb with MiXCR from the PCR reads. The profile shows around 18,000 distinct CDR3 sequences, approximately 50% of them singletons. Donors had localized lung adenocarcinoma, a non-small cell lung cancer. This chain connects TRBV6-5 to TRBJ2-1, with 10 bases aligning to TRBD2. The sequence came from a male donor with lung adenocarcinoma. The CD4 and CD8 labels of this study may be unreliable. Sequenced sample: CD8+ T cells from the margin of a lung tumor. CDR3 DNA sequence: TGTGCCAGCAGTTTAGCGGGAGGCGGCTACAATGAGCAGTTCTTC. Protein: CASSLAGGGYNEQFF.